This T cell receptor (beta chain) was documented in a study of blood T cell repertoires in COVID-19. Study summary: Sites across the United States, Italy and Spain contributed samples from acute and convalescent COVID-19. T cells, B-cell-depleted T cells, or PBMCs supplied cDNA or gDNA.

Germline V CDR1 and CDR2: KGHSH, LQKENI. CDR3 length equals 14 residues. V dropped 4 bases and J dropped 7 bases, with 14 bases sitting between them. As originally analysed: Researchers report that nucleated cell counts were estimated from reference gene primer amplification. Only in-frame clones appear in the TCRdb table, and some are missing; sequencing was by immunoSEQ multiplex PCR. That table is the source of V, J and clone size, and D and trimming were worked out from the DNA. The data contain approximately 60,000 clones, roughly nine tenths of them singletons. Patients of the Seattle cohort, enrolled during active infection, were followed longitudinally.

The chain recombines TRBV18 with TRBJ1-5; TRBD1 might be the D (6 bases). The clonotype was recovered from a woman older than 75 with COVID-19, enrolled during active disease. The specimen sequenced was peripheral blood. The CDR3 nucleotides read TGTGCCAGCTCACAGGCAGGGGTAGGCCAGCCCCAGCATTTT. Protein: CASSQAGVGQPQHF.